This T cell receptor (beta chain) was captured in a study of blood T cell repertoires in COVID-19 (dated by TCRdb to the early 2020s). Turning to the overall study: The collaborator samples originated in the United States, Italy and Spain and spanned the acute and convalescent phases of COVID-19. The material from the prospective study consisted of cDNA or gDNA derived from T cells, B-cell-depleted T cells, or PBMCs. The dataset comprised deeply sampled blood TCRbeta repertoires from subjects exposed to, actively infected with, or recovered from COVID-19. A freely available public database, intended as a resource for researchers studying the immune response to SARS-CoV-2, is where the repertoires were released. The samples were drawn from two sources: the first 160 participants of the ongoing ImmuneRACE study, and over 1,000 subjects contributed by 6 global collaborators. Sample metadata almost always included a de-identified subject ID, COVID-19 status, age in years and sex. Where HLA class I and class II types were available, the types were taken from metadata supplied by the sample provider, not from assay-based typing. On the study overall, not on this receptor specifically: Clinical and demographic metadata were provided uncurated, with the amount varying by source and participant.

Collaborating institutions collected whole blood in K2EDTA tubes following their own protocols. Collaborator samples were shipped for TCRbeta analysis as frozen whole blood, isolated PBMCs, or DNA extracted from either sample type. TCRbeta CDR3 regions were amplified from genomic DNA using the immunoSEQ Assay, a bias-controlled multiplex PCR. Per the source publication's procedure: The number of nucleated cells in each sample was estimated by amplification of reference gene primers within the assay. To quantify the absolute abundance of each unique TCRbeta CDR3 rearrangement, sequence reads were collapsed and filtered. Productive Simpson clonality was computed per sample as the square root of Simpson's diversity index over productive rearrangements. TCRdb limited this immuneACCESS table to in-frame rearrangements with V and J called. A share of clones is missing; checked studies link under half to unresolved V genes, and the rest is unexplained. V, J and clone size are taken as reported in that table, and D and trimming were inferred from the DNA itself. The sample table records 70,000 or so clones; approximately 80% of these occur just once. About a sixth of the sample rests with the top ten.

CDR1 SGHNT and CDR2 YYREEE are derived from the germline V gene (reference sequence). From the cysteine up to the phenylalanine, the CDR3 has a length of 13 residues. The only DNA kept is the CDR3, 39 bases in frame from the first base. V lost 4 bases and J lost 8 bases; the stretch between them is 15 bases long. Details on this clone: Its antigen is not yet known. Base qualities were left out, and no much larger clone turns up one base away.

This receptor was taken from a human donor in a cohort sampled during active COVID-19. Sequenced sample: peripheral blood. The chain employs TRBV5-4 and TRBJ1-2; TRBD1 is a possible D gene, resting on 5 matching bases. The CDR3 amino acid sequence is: CASSRMAGDGYTF. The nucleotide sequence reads TGTGCCAGCAGCCGGATGGCGGGGGACGGCTACACCTTC.